This TCR beta chain was sequenced for a study of CD8 T cells in ankylosing spondylitis. Study conclusions and caveats: About 8 highly homologous variants made up a TCR beta motif that seemed to typify ankylosing spondylitis blood. Within peripheral blood, clones linked to disease were CD8+ and relatively rare.

The TCR beta libraries were generated through quantitative 5'-RACE incorporating molecular barcodes. In TCRdb, the 5' RACE reads were re-called with MiXCR into one record per CDR3 protein. The sample includes about 540,000 distinct CDR3 sequences, roughly 13% of them seen just once. This clonotype was seen more than once but under ten times. The antigen is unknown. Looked up from germline, CDR1 is SGHVS and CDR2 is FNYEAQ. This CDR3 is 13 amino acids long. V was cut by 1 base and J by 6 bases, with 10 bases left in between. The receptor was derived from a male donor with ankylosing spondylitis. V gene TRBV7-6 combines with J gene TRBJ2-7; D may match TRBD1 or TRBD2 (5 bases each). Specimen: blood, either unsorted or a sorted T cell fraction (not recorded which). The CDR3 loop is CASSLVTRGEQYF. CDR3 nucleotides: TGTGCCAGCAGCTTAGTAACGAGGGGCGAGCAGTACTTC. Full variable domain (rest looked up from reference TRBV7-6 and TRBJ2-7): GAGVSQSPRYKVTKRGQDVALRCDPISGHVSLYWYRQALGQGPEFLTYFNYEAQQDKSGLPNDRFSAERPEGSISTLTIQRTEQRDSAMYRCASSLVTRGEQYFGPGTRLTVT.